This T cell receptor (beta chain) emerged from a study of blood T cell repertoires in COVID-19 (dated by TCRdb to 2020 to 2022). About the full investigation: The collaborator samples originated in the United States, Italy and Spain and spanned the acute and convalescent phases of COVID-19. The prospective study material was composed of cDNA or gDNA derived from T cells, B-cell-depleted T cells, or PBMCs. The dataset comprised deeply sampled blood TCRbeta repertoires from subjects exposed to, actively infected with, or recovered from COVID-19. The repertoires were released in a freely available public database intended as a resource for research on the immune response to SARS-CoV-2. The samples were drawn from two sources: the first 160 participants of the ongoing ImmuneRACE study, and 1,200 or so subjects contributed by 6 global collaborators. Sample metadata almost always included a de-identified subject ID, COVID-19 status, age in years and sex. Where HLA class I and class II types were available, the types were taken from metadata supplied by the sample provider, not from assay-based typing.

Each collaborating institution followed its own protocols to collect whole blood in K2EDTA tubes. For TCRbeta analysis, collaborators shipped samples as frozen whole blood, isolated PBMCs, or DNA extracted from either of those sample types. The investigation overall reported the following: The amount of clinical and demographic metadata varied by source and participant and was provided uncurated.

For CDR1 and CDR2, the germline V gene lists SNHLY and FYNNEI. The CDR3 runs 10 amino acids, cysteine and phenylalanine included. Just CDR3 DNA is preserved here, 30 bases in frame from base 1. The junction shows trimming of 10 bases on V and 3 bases on J, plus 4 bases between the germline ends. This clone was counted a few times. The antigen it recognizes is unknown. No quality values exist for individual bases; no much larger clone is one base distant. TCRbeta CDR3 regions were amplified from genomic DNA by means of the immunoSEQ Assay, a bias-controlled multiplex PCR. The original methods were these. The number of nucleated cells in each sample was estimated from the amplification of reference gene primers within the assay. Sequence reads were collapsed and filtered to measure the absolute abundance of every unique TCRbeta CDR3 rearrangement. For each sample, productive Simpson clonality was calculated as the square root of Simpson's diversity index across productive rearrangements. TCRdb holds this immuneACCESS table with in-frame rearrangements only. Some clones are missing; in checked studies, unresolved V genes explain under half, and the rest has no known cause. V and J calls plus clone size are reproduced from that table; the DNA served to infer D and trimming. Recorded for this sample are 400,000 to 500,000 clones; 70% to 90% of them occurred a single time. Together, the top ten hold 1.4% of the sample.

The chain is made from TRBV2 and TRBJ1-3; the D gene cannot be named for sure. Sample: peripheral blood. This receptor was obtained from a woman under 40 with active or convalescent COVID-19. The CDR3 is CATYGNTIYF. The base sequence is TGTGCCACCTATGGAAACACCATATATTTT.